This T cell receptor beta chain was retrieved from a study of vaccination effects on CD4 cells after COVID-19. Concerning this clone itself: The antigen is unknown.

In the ViraFEST assay, antigen-specific CD4+ clonotypes were identified by expansion after peptide-pool stimulation. Investigators separated out CD4+ T cells once 9 to 11 days of culture had passed. Having tested negative for nucleocapsid antibodies, the vaccine recipients showed no prior SARS-CoV-2 infection. Generated by immunoSEQ multiplex PCR, the TCRdb table keeps only in-frame clones and is missing some. The repertoire includes roughly 41,000 clones, roughly 62% of them detected once, and about 15% sits in the top ten. This CDR3 is built from 12 residues. The V end was cut by 10 bases, the J end by 2 bases, with 11 bases between. Germline assignment: CDR1 MRHNA and CDR2 SNTAGT.

The V and J genes are TRBV6-4 and TRBJ1-2; D call uncertain. The sequence came from a human donor who received a COVID-19 vaccine. The sequences come from CD4+ T cells from PBMCs cultured with HCoV-OC43 spike peptides, collected before COVID-19 vaccination. Subset defined: HCoV-OC43 spike overlapping peptide pool stimulation. CDR3 protein: CATHTANYGYTF. CDR3 coding DNA: TGTGCCACCCATACAGCGAACTATGGCTACACCTTC.